Listed here are 17 T cell receptor beta chains from one sample, sequenced in a study of shared clonotypes between healthy human individuals. Sequencing was performed with immunoSEQ multiplex PCR; in TCRdb, only in-frame clones are kept and a portion is missing. The profile shows some 650,000 clones, about 96% of them singletons. The sample taken for sequencing was naive CD4+ T cells sorted from blood. Described subset: CD45RA+ positively selected. The receptors come from a young woman in good health.

This rearrangement joins TRBV18 to TRBJ2-7; 12 bases are shared with TRBD2. This CDR3 region has 16 residues. V gave up 1 base and J gave up 3 bases; unmatched junction bases: 4. Germline CDR1 and CDR2: KGHSH and LQKENI. In DNA, the CDR3 is TGTGCCAGCTCACCACTACCTAGCGGGAGGGGCTACGAGCAGTACTTC. It encodes CASSPLPSGRGYEQYF.

J is TRBJ2-6 and V is TRBV5-1; no definite D call. The germline V and J ends were trimmed by 2 bases and 0 bases, with 12 bases remaining between them. This CDR3 is built from 17 residues. In germline, CDR1 is SGHRS, CDR2 YFSETQ. CDR3 sequence (DNA): TGCGCCAGCAGCTTTGGCAGAATCTACTCTGGGGCCAACGTCCTGACTTTC. Residues: CASSFGRIYSGANVLTF.

The chain uses TRBV7-9 and TRBJ1-5; the match to TRBD1 covers 7 bases. V lost 8 bases to trimming and J lost 4 bases; unmatched junction nucleotides: 5. The CDR3 covers 13 residues. Germline V gene data show CDR1 as SEHNR and CDR2 as FQNEAQ (reference sequence). In nucleotides, the CDR3 is TGTGCCAGCGGCCTGACAGGGAATCAGCCCCAGCATTTT. Residues: CASGLTGNQPQHF.

This chain connects TRBV28 to TRBJ2-3; D is perhaps TRBD2 (6 bases). Germline V gene sequence: CDR1 MDHEN, CDR2 SYDVKM. The V and J ends lost 3 bases and 2 bases respectively, with 12 bases between them. The CDR3 is 15 amino acids. CDR3 bases: TGTGCCAGCAGTTTCTCTAGCGTGACCACAGATACGCAGTATTTT. It yields the protein CASSFSSVTTDTQYF.

This chain connects TRBV11-2 to TRBJ1-2; 7 positions agree with TRBD1. CDR1 is SGHAT and CDR2 is FQNNGV in the germline V gene. The CDR3 length is 14 residues. After removal of 2 bases from V and 3 bases from J, the junction contained 3 bases not matched to a gene. The DNA for the CDR3 is TGTGCCAGCAGCTTAATTGGGACAGACTATGGCTACACCTTC. It codes for CASSLIGTDYGYTF. Drawing the rest from reference TRBV11-2 and TRBJ1-2, the complete variable domain is EAGVAQSPRYKIIEKRQSVAFWCNPISGHATLYWYQQILGQGPKLLIQFQNNGVVDDSQLPKDRFSAERLKGVDSTLKIQPAKLEDSAVYLCASSLIGTDYGYTFGSGTRLTVV.

The chain combines TRBV7-9 with TRBJ2-1, with D perhaps TRBD1 or TRBD2 (5 bases each). CDR1 and CDR2 (germline): SEHNR, FQNEAQ (reference sequence). Trimming cost V 5 bases and J 8 bases, with 25 bases left between them. The CDR3 extends over 17 amino acids. The CDR3 protein is CASSSTDWGMGKDEQFF. CDR3 nucleotide sequence: TGTGCCAGCAGCAGTACCGACTGGGGGATGGGTAAGGATGAGCAGTTCTTC. The full variable domain, in which reference TRBV7-9 and TRBJ2-1 provide the parts outside the CDR3, is DTGVSQNPRHKITKRGQNVTFRCDPISEHNRLYWYRQTLGQGPEFLTYFQNEAQLEKSRLLSDRFSAERPKGSFSTLEIQRTEQGDSAMYLCASSSTDWGMGKDEQFFGPGTRLTVL.

A word on this clone: The sample carries other DNA sequences with the same CDR3. The chain carries TRBV28 and TRBJ2-1, with 10 bases matching TRBD2. Germline V gene lookup returns CDR1 MDHEN and CDR2 SYDVKM. The CDR3 has 14 amino acids. The V gene end was trimmed by 5 bases and the J gene end by 6 bases; junction bases not matched to a gene: 4. CDR3 bases: TGTGCCAGCAGTCTAGCGGGAGCAGGCAATGAGCAGTTCTTC. As protein: CASSLAGAGNEQFF.

This clone has a handful of counts. The chain is built from TRBV6-5 and TRBJ1-1; TRBD1 is a possible D gene (5 bases). The V gene lost 7 bases and the J gene lost 7 bases, with 10 bases spanning the gap. Germline V lookup: CDR1 MNHEY, CDR2 SVGAGI. The CDR3 consists of 11 residues. CDR3 bases: TGTGCCAGCACGGGGGAGGGTGAAGCTTTCTTT. Translation: CASTGEGEAFF.

The rearrangement links TRBV5-5 to TRBJ1-5; TRBD1 is a possible D gene (6 bases). Germline-derived CDR1 and CDR2 are SGHKS and YYEKEE (reference sequence). V was pared by 0 bases and J by 6 bases, with 16 bases between. The CDR3 totals 16 residues. Here the CDR3 reads CASSLAPQGRAQPQHF. In DNA, the CDR3 is TGTGCCAGCAGCTTGGCCCCACAGGGTAGAGCTCAGCCCCAGCATTTT. Supplemented by reference TRBV5-5 and TRBJ1-5, the full variable domain reads DAGVTQSPTHLIKTRGQQVTLRCSPISGHKSVSWYQQVLGQGPQFIFQYYEKEERGRGNFPDRFSARQFPNYSSELNVNALLLGDSALYLCASSLAPQGRAQPQHFGDGTRLSIL.

This clone was picked up one time. The rearrangement links TRBV27 to TRBJ2-2; unclear D gene. Germline CDR1 and CDR2: MNHEY and SMNVEV (reference sequence). The length of the CDR3 is 14 residues. Trimming pared 3 bases from V and 4 bases from J, leaving 9 bases between. CDR3 sequence: CASSFSSRTGELFF. Written as DNA, the CDR3 is TGTGCCAGCAGTTTTTCCAGCCGCACCGGGGAGCTGTTTTTT.

This clone showed up just once. J is TRBJ2-1 and V is TRBV27; TRBD2 is a possible D gene (6 bases). With 7 bases removed from V and 9 bases from J, the gap between germline ends came to 22 bases. CDR3 length equals 15 residues. Germline-derived CDR1 and CDR2 are MNHEY and SMNVEV (reference sequence). The CDR3 DNA is TGTGCCAGCATCGCGGGATCATTCGGTGGAGGTGAGCAGTTCTTC. Translated, it gives CASIAGSFGGGEQFF.

The V and J genes are TRBV2 and TRBJ2-7, with TRBD2 matching over 13 bases. V shed 4 bases and J 4 bases; nucleotides not matched to a gene: 4. The length of the CDR3 is 15 residues. Germline values: CDR1 SNHLY, CDR2 FYNNEI. CDR3 coding DNA: TGTGCCAGCAGTGGACTAGCGGGAGGTTTGTACGAGCAGTACTTC. Translated, it gives CASSGLAGGLYEQYF.

V gene TRBV4-1 combines with J gene TRBJ1-5, with D perhaps TRBD1 (6 bases). The CDR3 is made up of 16 amino acids. Trimming left V 3 bases short and J 5 bases short, with 17 bases between. The germline gives CDR1 MGHRA, CDR2 YSYEKL. CDR3 nucleotides: TGCGCCAGCAGCCAGGGACACCCGGCAGGGTATCAGCCCCAGCATTTT. As protein: CASSQGHPAGYQPQHF.

This rearrangement joins TRBV10-3 to TRBJ1-5; 10 positions agree with TRBD1. The CDR3 is 15 amino acids. Germline assignment: CDR1 ENHRY and CDR2 SYGVKD. The ends lost 5 bases at V and 3 bases at J; junction bases unmatched: 4. The CDR3 here is CAISIGQGVNQPQHF. The CDR3 nucleotides are TGTGCCATCAGTATCGGACAGGGGGTCAATCAGCCCCAGCATTTT.

The chain couples TRBV2 to TRBJ2-3; D perhaps matches TRBD2 (6 bases). This CDR3 has 14 amino acids. Per germline, CDR1 SNHLY and CDR2 FYNNEI. With 7 bases removed from V and 0 bases from J, the gap between germline ends came to 11 bases. CDR3 protein: CASKWRESTDTQYF. CDR3 in DNA: TGTGCCAGCAAGTGGAGGGAGAGCACAGATACGCAGTATTTT.

J is TRBJ1-5 and V is TRBV6-1; no reliable D call. Trimming removed 6 bases at V and 9 bases at J, with 21 bases between. This CDR3 has 15 amino acids. The germline gives CDR1 MNHNS, CDR2 SASEGT. The CDR3 is CASRPDQVLYRPQHF. CDR3 nucleotides: TGTGCCAGCAGACCAGATCAGGTTTTATATCGGCCCCAGCATTTT.

V usage is TRBV23-1 and J usage is TRBJ2-3; D perhaps matches TRBD2 (6 bases). TRBV23-1 is an ORF; its function is uncertain. This CDR3 has 17 residues. Trimming took off 3 bases at V and 0 bases at J, with 16 bases between the two ends. The chain's CDR3 is CASSQSETSRSTDTQYF. The CDR3 nucleotides read TGCGCCAGCAGTCAGAGTGAAACTAGCAGGAGCACAGATACGCAGTATTTT.